A selection of T cell receptor beta chains follows, all from one sample in a study of blood T cell repertoires in COVID-19. The assay was immunoSEQ multiplex PCR, and TCRdb's table has in-frame clones only and misses some. The data contain around 190,000 clones, about four fifths of them singletons. Sequenced material: peripheral blood. The receptors derive from a man aged 65-85 years with active or convalescent COVID-19. CDR3s include the opening cysteine and the closing phenylalanine or tryptophan. A D gene is named only where the DNA matches it firmly. Not every row has a clone size; where given, it reads once, few, many or a size class.

cdr3_length,clone_size,j_call,d_call,v_call,cdr3_aa,cdr3_nt
18,.,TRBJ2-7,.,TRBV23-1,CASSHLVHRRRDSYEQYF,TGCGCCAGCAGTCACCTAGTACACCGAAGGAGGGATTCCTACGAGCAGTACTTC
13,.,TRBJ2-5,.,TRBV25-1,CASSMRYQETQYF,TGTGCCAGCAGCATGAGGTACCAAGAGACCCAGTACTTC
14,.,TRBJ2-7,.,TRBV7-2,CASSLGLADYEQYF,TGTGCCAGCAGCTTAGGGCTAGCCGACTACGAGCAGTACTTC
14,.,TRBJ1-5,.,TRBV3-1/TRBV3-2,CASSQQLNNQPQHF,TGTGCCAGCAGCCAACAACTGAACAATCAGCCCCAGCATTTT
20,.,TRBJ2-6,TRBD1,TRBV3-1/TRBV3-2,CASSQGQWDRRDSGANVLTF,TGTGCCAGCAGCCAAGGCCAGTGGGACAGGAGAGACTCTGGGGCCAACGTCCTGACTTTC
13,.,TRBJ1-2,.,TRBV7-8,CASSLAAGPGYTF,TGTGCCAGCAGCTTAGCGGCAGGCCCCGGCTACACCTTC
14,once,TRBJ1-1,.,TRBV21-1,CASSADVGGTEAFF,TGTGCCAGCAGCGCAGACGTAGGAGGCACTGAAGCTTTCTTT
15,.,TRBJ2-5,.,TRBV18,CASSPIPGSSSSQYF,TGTGCCAGCTCACCTATTCCCGGGTCTTCGTCGTCCCAGTACTTC
13,few,TRBJ2-7,.,TRBV4-2,CASSHSETYEQYF,TGTGCCAGCAGCCATAGCGAGACCTACGAGCAGTACTTC
14,.,TRBJ2-5,.,TRBV3-1/TRBV3-2,CASSPEGRWETQYF,TGTGCCAGCAGTCCGGAGGGGCGTTGGGAGACCCAGTACTTC
16,.,TRBJ2-7,.,TRBV3-1/TRBV3-2,CASSPTPVSLFYEQYF,TGTGCCAGCAGCCCAACCCCGGTCTCCCTCTTCTACGAGCAGTACTTC
15,.,TRBJ1-6,.,TRBV27,CASSFSPGGNSPLHF,TGTGCCAGCAGTTTCTCCCCCGGAGGCAATTCACCCCTCCACTTT
13,.,TRBJ1-1,.,TRBV12-3/TRBV12-4,CASSSTRNTEAFF,TGTGCCAGCAGTTCAACAAGGAACACTGAAGCTTTCTTT
15,.,TRBJ1-1,TRBD1,TRBV6-5,CASSKDRAGFTEAFF,TGTGCCAGCAGCAAGGACAGGGCGGGTTTCACTGAAGCTTTCTTT
12,.,TRBJ2-7,TRBD1,TRBV5-8,CASSRQGREQYF,TGTGCCAGCAGCCGACAGGGGCGGGAGCAGTACTTC
16,few,TRBJ1-1,TRBD1,TRBV27,CASSLGWLGGGSEAFF,TGTGCCAGCAGTTTAGGGTGGTTAGGGGGCGGTAGTGAAGCTTTCTTT
15,.,TRBJ2-2,TRBD1,TRBV18,CASSPPQGATGELFF,TGTGCCAGCTCACCACCACAGGGGGCAACCGGGGAGCTGTTTTTT
13,.,TRBJ2-2,.,TRBV5-6,CASSLGATGELFF,TGTGCCAGCAGCTTGGGGGCCACCGGGGAGCTGTTTTTT
15,.,TRBJ2-7,TRBD2,TRBV6-5,CASRRDGGGFHEQYF,TGTGCCAGCAGACGAGATGGGGGAGGGTTCCACGAGCAGTACTTC
15,.,TRBJ2-5,.,TRBV18,CASSPLVDSEETQYF,TGTGCCAGCTCACCACTCGTTGACAGTGAAGAGACCCAGTACTTC
15,.,TRBJ2-1,TRBD2,TRBV5-1,CASSKGTSSYNEQFF,TGCGCCAGCAGCAAAGGGACTAGCTCCTACAATGAGCAGTTCTTC
15,.,TRBJ2-3,.,TRBV5-1,CASSLANPLTDTQYF,TGCGCCAGCAGCTTGGCTAACCCTCTCACAGATACGCAGTATTTT
13,once,TRBJ2-1,.,TRBV27,CASSPRQINEQFF,TGTGCCAGCAGTCCTCGCCAGATCAATGAGCAGTTCTTC
13,.,TRBJ1-1,.,TRBV6-5,CASIEGVRAEAFF,TGTGCCAGCATAGAAGGGGTAAGAGCTGAAGCTTTCTTT
14,.,TRBJ1-2,.,TRBV7-2,CASSSPQGRYGYTF,TGTGCCAGCAGCTCACCACAGGGTCGCTATGGCTACACCTTC
16,.,TRBJ2-5,TRBD2,TRBV13,CASSPQRGGRRETQYF,TGTGCCAGCAGCCCTCAGCGGGGGGGCCGGCGAGAGACCCAGTACTTC
15,once,TRBJ2-2,TRBD2,TRBV19,CASSGTSGNTGELFF,TGTGCCAGTAGTGGGACTAGCGGCAACACCGGGGAGCTGTTTTTT
15,.,TRBJ2-7,TRBD2,TRBV7-2,CASSSTSGRSYEQYF,TGTGCCAGCAGCTCGACTAGCGGGAGGTCCTACGAGCAGTACTTC
13,.,TRBJ2-5,.,TRBV5-1,CASSSPSGETQYF,TGCGCCAGCAGCTCACCCTCGGGGGAGACCCAGTACTTC
18,.,TRBJ1-2,.,TRBV14,CASSQDSWGLGSNSGYTF,TGTGCCAGCAGCCAAGATTCCTGGGGGCTCGGCTCAAATAGTGGCTACACCTTC
12,.,TRBJ1-2,.,TRBV5-6,CASSPGGVGYTF,TGTGCCAGCAGCCCTGGGGGGGTAGGCTACACCTTC
15,.,TRBJ1-4,.,TRBV7-8,CASSFTGLTNEKLFF,TGTGCCAGCAGCTTCACAGGTCTCACTAATGAAAAACTGTTTTTT
15,.,TRBJ2-1,.,TRBV6-5,CASSYSYSYHNEQFF,TGTGCCAGCAGTTACTCGTACAGTTATCACAATGAGCAGTTCTTC
17,.,TRBJ1-3,.,TRBV5-6,CASSLDGQTGSGNTIYF,TGTGCCAGCAGCTTGGATGGACAGACAGGCTCCGGAAACACCATATATTTT
13,once,TRBJ2-1,.,TRBV6-5,CASSLGSANEQFF,TGTGCCAGCAGTCTTGGTAGCGCAAATGAGCAGTTCTTC
13,.,TRBJ1-4,.,TRBV5-4,CASSLVPQEKLFF,TGTGCCAGCAGCTTGGTCCCGCAGGAAAAACTGTTTTTT
19,few,TRBJ1-4,TRBD1,TRBV4-3,CASSQDLLLGDRVNEKLFF,TGCGCCAGCAGCCAAGATTTGTTGCTAGGGGACAGGGTAAACGAAAAACTGTTTTTT